What follows are 7 T cell receptor beta chains derived from one specimen sequenced in a study of T cells after yellow fever vaccination. MiXCR, run by TCRdb on the 5' RACE reads, gives a single entry per CDR3 protein. The table has over 300,000 distinct CDR3 sequences, 6.5% to 8.5% seen once. The sequencing here drew on PBMCs, taken 45 days after the first yellow fever vaccination. Receptors originate from a man younger than 30 who received the YFV17D yellow fever vaccine.

This clonotype was detected only a few times. This chain uses TRBV7-2 with TRBJ2-6, with TRBD1 matching over 7 bases. Germline CDR1 SGHTA, CDR2 FQGNSA. This CDR3 has 16 amino acids. V was pared by 4 bases and J by 0 bases, with 3 bases of the junction left unmatched. The CDR3: CASSWTGSSGANVLTF. CDR3 DNA: TGTGCCAGCAGCTGGACAGGCAGCTCTGGGGCCAACGTCCTGACTTTC.

The sample holds many counts of this clonotype. V and J are TRBV12-3 or TRBV12-4 and TRBJ2-2; 15 nucleotides align to TRBD2. This CDR3 comprises 16 residues. With V trimmed by 7 bases and J by 6 bases, 6 bases remained unmatched. The CDR3 DNA sequence: TGTGCCAGCACTTGGACTAGCGGGGGGGCGGCCGGGGAGCTGTTTTTT. Residues: CASTWTSGGAAGELFF.

In its sample, this clonotype was seen many times. The gene calls are TRBV6-6 and TRBJ2-7; TRBD1 agrees at 9 bases. The CDR3 totals 13 residues. Germline CDR1 reads MNHNY; CDR2 reads SVGAGI (reference sequence). J gave up 5 bases and V 7 bases, and 6 bases lay outside the gene matches. The CDR3 nucleotides read TGTGCCAGCACCGTGGGACAGGGACACGAGCAGTACGTC. Translated: CASTVGQGHEQYV.

This clonotype was observed a few times. The chain links TRBV11-1 to TRBJ1-6; tentatively, D is TRBD1 (5 bases). V was clipped by 5 bases and J by 9 bases, with 26 bases between them. This CDR3 is 18 amino acids long. Germline CDR1 reads SGHAT; CDR2 reads FQDESV (reference sequence). CDR3 DNA sequence: TGTGCCAGCAGCCAAGATCGGTCAGGGCAGATCCAGTCTTCACCCCTCCACTTT. It specifies CASSQDRSGQIQSSPLHF. The full variable domain, its missing parts supplied by reference TRBV11-1 and TRBJ1-6, is EAEVAQSPRYKITEKSQAVAFWCDPISGHATLYWYRQILGQGPELLVQFQDESVVDDSQLPKDRFSAERLKGVDSTLKIQPAELGDSAMYLCASSQDRSGQIQSSPLHFGNGTRLTVT.

The chain is built from TRBV7-2 and TRBJ1-5, with a possible D match to TRBD1 (6 bases). This CDR3 has 15 amino acids. Trimming pared 5 bases from V and 4 bases from J, leaving 15 bases between. Germline-derived CDR1 and CDR2 are SGHTA and FQGNSA. CDR3 nucleotide sequence: TGTGCCAGCAGCCTCTTCGAAACAGGGAATCAGCCCCAGCATTTT. Translating gives CASSLFETGNQPQHF.

This clonotype occurred a few times. V usage is TRBV19 and J usage is TRBJ2-5; 9 bases are shared with TRBD2. V lost 5 bases, J lost 1 base, and 5 bases stayed unmatched. The CDR3 covers 15 residues. The germline gives CDR1 LNHDA, CDR2 SQIVND (reference sequence). The CDR3: CASSRLAELQETQYF. In nucleotides, the CDR3 is TGTGCCAGTAGTCGACTAGCGGAGCTCCAAGAGACCCAGTACTTC. The full variable domain, in which reference TRBV19 and TRBJ2-5 provide the parts outside the CDR3, is DGGITQSPKYLFRKEGQNVTLSCEQNLNHDAMYWYRQDPGQGLRLIYYSQIVNDFQKGDIAEGYSVSREKKESFPLTVTSAQKNPTAFYLCASSRLAELQETQYFGPGTRLLVL.

The rearrangement uses TRBV6-1 and TRBJ2-1; D is perhaps TRBD2 (5 bases). The V gene lost 6 bases and the J gene lost 5 bases, with 14 bases spanning the gap. CDR1 is MNHNS, CDR2 SASEGT, per germline. The CDR3 is 14 amino acids. The CDR3 sequence is CASRRVTVDNEQFF. CDR3 DNA: TGTGCCAGCAGGAGGGTGACCGTTGACAATGAGCAGTTCTTC.